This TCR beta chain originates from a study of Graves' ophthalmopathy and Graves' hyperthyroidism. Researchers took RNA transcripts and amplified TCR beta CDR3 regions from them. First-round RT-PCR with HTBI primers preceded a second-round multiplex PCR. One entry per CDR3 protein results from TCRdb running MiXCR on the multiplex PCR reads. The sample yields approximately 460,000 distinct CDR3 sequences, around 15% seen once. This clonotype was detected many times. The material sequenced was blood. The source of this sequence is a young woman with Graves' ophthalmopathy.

The DNA of the CDR3 is TGTGCCAGCACCCCGAGGGGGGCCGATCCCTACGAGCAGTACTTC. Encoded protein: CASTPRGADPYEQYF. V gene TRBV12-3 or TRBV12-4 combines with J gene TRBJ2-7, with D possibly called TRBD1 or TRBD2 (6 bases each). V lost 7 bases and J lost 2, with 18 bases in between. This CDR3 has 15 amino acids.